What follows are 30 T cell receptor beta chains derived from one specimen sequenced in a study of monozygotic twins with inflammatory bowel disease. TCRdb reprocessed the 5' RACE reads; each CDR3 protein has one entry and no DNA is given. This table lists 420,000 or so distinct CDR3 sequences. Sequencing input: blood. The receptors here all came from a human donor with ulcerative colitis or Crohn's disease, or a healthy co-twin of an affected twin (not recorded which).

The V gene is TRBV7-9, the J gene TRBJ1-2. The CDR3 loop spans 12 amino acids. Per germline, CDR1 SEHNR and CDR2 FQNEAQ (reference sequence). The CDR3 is CASSGRAYGYTF.

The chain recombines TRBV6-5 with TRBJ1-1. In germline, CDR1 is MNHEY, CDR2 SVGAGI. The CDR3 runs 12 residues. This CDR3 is CASSSLLGEAFF.

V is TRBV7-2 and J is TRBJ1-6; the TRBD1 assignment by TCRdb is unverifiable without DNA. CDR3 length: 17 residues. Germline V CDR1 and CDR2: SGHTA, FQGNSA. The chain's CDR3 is CASSPWDTSIHNSPLHF.

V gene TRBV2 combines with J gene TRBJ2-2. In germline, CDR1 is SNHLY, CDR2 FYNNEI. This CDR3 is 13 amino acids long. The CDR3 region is CACQLVGGRELFF.

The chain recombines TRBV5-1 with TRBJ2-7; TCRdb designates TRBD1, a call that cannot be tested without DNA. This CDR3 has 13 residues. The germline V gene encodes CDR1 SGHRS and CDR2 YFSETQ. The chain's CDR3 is CASRRGQPYEQYF.

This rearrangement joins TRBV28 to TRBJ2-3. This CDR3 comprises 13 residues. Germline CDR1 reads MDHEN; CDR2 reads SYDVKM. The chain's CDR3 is CASSLGWADTQYF.

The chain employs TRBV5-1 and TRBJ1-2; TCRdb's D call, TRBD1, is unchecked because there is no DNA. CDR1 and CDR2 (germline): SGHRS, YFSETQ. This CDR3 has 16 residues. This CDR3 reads CASSTGQGSSLDGYTF.

The CDR3: CASSLSQGTYEQYF. The rearrangement joins TRBV7-3 to TRBJ2-7; TCRdb picks TRBD1, but there is no DNA to check that call. The CDR3 sequence is 14 residues long. Looked up from germline, CDR1 is SGHTA and CDR2 is FQGTGA.

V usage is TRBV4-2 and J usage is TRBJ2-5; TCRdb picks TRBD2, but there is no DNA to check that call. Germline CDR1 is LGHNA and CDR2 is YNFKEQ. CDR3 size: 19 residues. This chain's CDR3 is CASSPALTSGGWKQETQYF.

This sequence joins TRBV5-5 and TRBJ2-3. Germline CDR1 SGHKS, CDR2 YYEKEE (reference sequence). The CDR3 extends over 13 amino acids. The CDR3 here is CASSPNPTDTQYF.

CDR3 residues: CASSSTTFLAKNIQYF. The rearrangement links TRBV12-3 or TRBV12-4 to TRBJ2-4; TCRdb's D call of TRBD2 is untestable without DNA. The CDR3 length is 16 residues.

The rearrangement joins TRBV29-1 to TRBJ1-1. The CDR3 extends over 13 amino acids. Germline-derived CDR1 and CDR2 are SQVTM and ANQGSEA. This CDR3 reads CSVDQGRGTEAFF.

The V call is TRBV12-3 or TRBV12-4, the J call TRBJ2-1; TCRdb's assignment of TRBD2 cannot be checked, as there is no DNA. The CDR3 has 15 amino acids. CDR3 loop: CASRHTSGRLHEQFF.

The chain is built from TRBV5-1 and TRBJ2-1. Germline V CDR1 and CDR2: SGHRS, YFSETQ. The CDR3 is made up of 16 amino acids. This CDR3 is CASSLAADSSYNEQFF.

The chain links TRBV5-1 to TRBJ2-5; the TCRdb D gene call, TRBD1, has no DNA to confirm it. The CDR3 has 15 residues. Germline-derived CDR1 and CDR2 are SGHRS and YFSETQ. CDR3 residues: CASSSRQGASGTQYF. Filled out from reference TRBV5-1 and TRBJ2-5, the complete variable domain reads KAGVTQTPRYLIKTRGQQVTLSCSPISGHRSVSWYQQTPGQGLQFLFEYFSETQRNKGNFPGRFSGRQFSNSRSEMNVSTLELGDSALYLCASSSRQGASGTQYFGPGTRLLVL.

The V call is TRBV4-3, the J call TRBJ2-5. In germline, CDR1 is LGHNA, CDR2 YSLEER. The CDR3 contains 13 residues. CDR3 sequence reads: CASSQSGGETQYF.

The CDR3 spells CASSPGPRLAGATKNIQYF. This sequence joins TRBV5-1 and TRBJ2-4; with no DNA, the TCRdb D assignment of TRBD2 cannot be verified. Germline V gene sequence: CDR1 SGHRS, CDR2 YFSETQ. This CDR3 spans 19 amino acids.

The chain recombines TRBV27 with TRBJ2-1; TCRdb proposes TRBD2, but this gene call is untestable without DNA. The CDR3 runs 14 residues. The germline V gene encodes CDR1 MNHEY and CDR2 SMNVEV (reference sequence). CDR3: CASSDLAGVDEQFF.

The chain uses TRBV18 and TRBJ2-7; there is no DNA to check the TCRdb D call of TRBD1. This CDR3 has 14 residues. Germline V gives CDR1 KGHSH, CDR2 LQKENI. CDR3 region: CASSSDSGTYEQYF.

CDR3 sequence reads: CATPGTSGYNEQFF. This chain joins TRBV10-3 and TRBJ2-1; TCRdb picks TRBD2, but there is no DNA to check that call. Germline V gene sequence: CDR1 ENHRY, CDR2 SYGVKD. The CDR3 has 14 residues.

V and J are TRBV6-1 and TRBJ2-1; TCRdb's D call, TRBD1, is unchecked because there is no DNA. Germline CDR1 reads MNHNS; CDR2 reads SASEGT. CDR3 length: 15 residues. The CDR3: CASTLPGGRNNEQFF.

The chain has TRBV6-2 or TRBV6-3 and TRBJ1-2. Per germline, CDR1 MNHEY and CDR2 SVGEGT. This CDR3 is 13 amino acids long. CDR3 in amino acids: CASSYSVSNGYTF.

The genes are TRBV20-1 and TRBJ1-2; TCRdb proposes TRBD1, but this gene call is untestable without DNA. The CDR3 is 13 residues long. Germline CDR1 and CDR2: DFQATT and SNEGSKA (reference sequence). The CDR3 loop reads CSARDRELVGGTF.

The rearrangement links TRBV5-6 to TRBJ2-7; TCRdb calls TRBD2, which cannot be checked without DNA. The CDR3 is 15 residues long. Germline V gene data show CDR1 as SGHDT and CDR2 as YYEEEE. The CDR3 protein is CASSSPSVRGLEQYF.

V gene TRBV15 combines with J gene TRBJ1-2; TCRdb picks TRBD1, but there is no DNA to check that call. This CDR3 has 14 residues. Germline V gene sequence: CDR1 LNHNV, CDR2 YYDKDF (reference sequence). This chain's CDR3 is CATSRDKTGSGYTF. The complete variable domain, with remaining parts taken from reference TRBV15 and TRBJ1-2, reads DAMVIQNPRYQVTQFGKPVTLSCSQTLNHNVMYWYQQKSSQAPKLLFHYYDKDFNNEADTPDNFQSRRPNTSFCFLDIRSPGLGDTAMYLCATSRDKTGSGYTFGSGTRLTVV.

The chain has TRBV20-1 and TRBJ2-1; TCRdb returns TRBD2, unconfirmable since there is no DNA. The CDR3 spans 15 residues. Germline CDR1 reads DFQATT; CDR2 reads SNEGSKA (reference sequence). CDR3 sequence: CSASTPGAFYNEQFF.

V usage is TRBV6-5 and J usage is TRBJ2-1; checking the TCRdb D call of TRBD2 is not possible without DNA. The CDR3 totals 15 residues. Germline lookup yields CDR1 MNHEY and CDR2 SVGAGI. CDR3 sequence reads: CASSYSISGSFEQFF.

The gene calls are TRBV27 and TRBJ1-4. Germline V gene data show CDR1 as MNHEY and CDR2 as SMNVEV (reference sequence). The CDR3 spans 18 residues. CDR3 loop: CASSLSLRGVSFNEKLFF.

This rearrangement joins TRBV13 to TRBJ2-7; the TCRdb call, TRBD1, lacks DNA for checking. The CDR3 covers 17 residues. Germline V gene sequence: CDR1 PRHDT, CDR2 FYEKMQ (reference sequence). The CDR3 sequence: CASSLRGRQIPAYEQYF.

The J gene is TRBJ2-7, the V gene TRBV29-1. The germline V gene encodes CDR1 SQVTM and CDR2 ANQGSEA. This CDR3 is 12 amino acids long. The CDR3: CSVASDGYEQYF.